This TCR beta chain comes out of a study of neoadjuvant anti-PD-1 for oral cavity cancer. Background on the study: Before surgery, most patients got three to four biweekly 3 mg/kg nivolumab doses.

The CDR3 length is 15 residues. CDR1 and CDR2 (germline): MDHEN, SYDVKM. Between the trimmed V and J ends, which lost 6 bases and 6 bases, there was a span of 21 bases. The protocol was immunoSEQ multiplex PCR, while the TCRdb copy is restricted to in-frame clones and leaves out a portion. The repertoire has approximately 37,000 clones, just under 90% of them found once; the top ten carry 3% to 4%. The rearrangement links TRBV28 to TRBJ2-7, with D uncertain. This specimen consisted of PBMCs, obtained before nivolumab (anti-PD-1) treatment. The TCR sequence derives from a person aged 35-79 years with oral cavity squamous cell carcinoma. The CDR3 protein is CASSSRGRSSVEQYF. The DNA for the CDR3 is TGTGCCAGCAGCTCCCGTGGGCGGTCCTCGGTCGAGCAGTACTTC.